The clone carrying this T cell receptor (beta chain) came up once. Its cognate antigen is unknown. The junction does not match germline at one end; this may be a read error. In the same sample, other DNA sequences code for this CDR3. This entry belongs to a study of cytomegalovirus exposure and HLA in healthy donors. Study in general: Prior work identified more than 90 million unique TCR beta sequences in approximately 200 million T cells. Study conclusions and caveats: Reportedly, HLA-A and HLA-B alleles of most subjects were accurately predicted from TCR beta. Productive status was seen about 90% or about 30% of the time for most TCR beta V segments in an earlier analysis.

60 Vbeta and 13 Jbeta primers were used in PCR. Data came from immunoSEQ multiplex PCR; TCRdb stores just in-frame clones and leaves some out. The sample includes just over 150,000 clones, around 82% of them seen just once. Germline CDR1 is SNHLY and CDR2 is FYNNEI. The CDR3 is 14 residues long. The rearrangement links TRBV2 to TRBJ1-6; the match to TRBD1 covers 8 bases. The sequence derives from a woman in her 50s in good health and CMV-seropositive. Sequencing was carried out using PBMCs. For the CDR3, the DNA is TGTGCTAGCAGTGAACAGGGGGTAAGGTCACCCCTCCACTTT. This gives the protein CASSEQGVRSPLHF. Based on the CDR3 plus reference TRBV2 and TRBJ1-6, the full variable domain is EPEVTQTPSHQVTQMGQEVILRCVPISNHLYFYWYRQILGQKVEFLVSFYNNEISEKSEIFDDQFSVERPDGSNFTLKIRSTKLEDSAMYFCASSEQGVRSPLHFGNGTRLTVT.